The present T cell receptor beta chain was sequenced within a study of OX40 agonist ivuxolimab in advanced cancers. Trimming pared 5 bases from V and 10 bases from J, leaving 13 bases between. The CDR3 runs 12 residues. Germline V gives CDR1 SGHAT, CDR2 FQNNGV. Only in-frame clones appear in the TCRdb table, and some are missing; sequencing was by immunoSEQ multiplex PCR. In the table there are 50,000 or so clones, roughly 83% of which are singletons. The clonotype originates from an adult with an advanced solid tumor such as melanoma, head and neck, liver or kidney cancer. The sequenced sample was CD4+ or CD8+ T cells sorted from blood, obtained in a trial of the OX40 agonist ivuxolimab. The V gene is TRBV11-2, the J gene TRBJ2-3; D may be TRBD2 (6 bases). CDR3 nucleotides: TGTGCCAGCAGCCAACGGGACTCGGCGCAGTATTTT. Its translation is CASSQRDSAQYF.